Below, one T cell receptor (beta chain) is given with its context. Its target antigen remains unknown. There are no base qualities to consult, and no much larger clone falls within one base. These data belong to a study of OX40 agonist ivuxolimab in advanced cancers. About the investigation overall: Ivuxolimab, which targeted the costimulatory receptor OX40 (CD134), was an agonistic, fully human IgG2 monoclonal antibody. Peripheral TCRbeta sequencing aimed to test whether ivuxolimab altered TCR sequence diversity and caused clonal T-cell expansion. Intravenous ivuxolimab was administered to patients every 2 weeks at six dose levels: 0.01, 0.1, 0.3, 1.5, 3 and 10 mg/kg. Of the 50 to 55 dose-escalation patients, hepatocellular carcinoma was present in approximately 20, melanoma in approximately 15, renal cell carcinoma in 9 and head and neck cancer in 9. A male proportion of roughly 85% and a mean age of about 60 years, ranging from roughly 23 to 80, were recorded for the dose-escalation cohort. The monotherapy dose-escalation portion (N of about 47 patients) of the phase I ivuxolimab trial is reported in the paper. Patients were allowed to have had prior anti-PD-1, anti-PD-L1 or anti-CTLA-4 therapy, and less than 45% of the dose-escalation patients had previously received checkpoint inhibitors. Three dose-escalation patients achieved partial responses, one with hepatocellular carcinoma and two with cutaneous melanoma.

Genomic DNA was isolated from the sorted cells so that the TCRbeta CDR3 region could be sequenced. TCRbeta CDR3 regions were sequenced using the immunoSEQ Assay. TCRdb took over this immuneACCESS table, retaining in-frame rearrangements with V and J assigned. Such tables are incomplete; in checked studies, under half of the missing clones stem from an unresolved V gene, and the remainder is unexplained. Here the sample has roughly 80,000 clones; about 86% occur a single time. The top ten clones comprise approximately 1.7% of the sample. Broad study findings and their caveats: In the 0.1-3.0 mg/kg groups, partial responders were among the patients with the lowest normalized peripheral clonal expansion, particularly in CD8+ T cells. Antigen specificity was not determined for the clonally expanded peripheral T cells. At doses from 0.1 to 3.0 mg/kg, clonal expansion was seen in both CD4+ and CD8+ blood T cells between baseline and week 6. After ivuxolimab, expanded clones were on average more numerous among CD8+ T cells than among CD4+ T cells. Low levels of normalized T-cell clonal expansion were also shown by some nonresponding patients.

Patients with autoimmune disease history or receiving systemic immunosuppression were excluded from the trial. Peripheral blood for TCR sequencing was drawn from every dose cohort at baseline, at cycle 4 day 1 and at cycle 7 day 1. Samples came from an open-label, multicenter, first-in-human phase I dose-escalation trial of ivuxolimab. Adults with locally advanced or metastatic melanoma, renal cell, hepatocellular, or head and neck squamous cell carcinoma were enrolled in the trial. Before TCR sequencing, CD4+ and CD8+ T cells were separately sorted from peripheral blood. This TCR was recovered from an adult with an advanced solid tumor such as melanoma, head and neck, liver or kidney cancer. Specimen: CD4+ or CD8+ T cells sorted from blood, collected in a trial of the OX40 agonist ivuxolimab.

CDR3 protein: CASRFQGGPQHF. The DNA sequence reads TGTGCCAGCAGATTCCAGGGAGGGCCCCAGCATTTT. This chain joins TRBV2 to TRBJ1-5, and possibly TRBD1, on 5 matching bases. The germline V gene yields SNHLY for CDR1 and FYNNEI for CDR2. The CDR3 has 12 amino acids, counting the end cysteine and phenylalanine. Only the CDR3 DNA stays, 36 bases, in frame from base 1. V is shortened by 6 bases, J by 9 bases, and the region joining them spans 12 bases.